Each of the 4 T cell receptor beta chains below was sequenced from the same sample in a study of blood T cell repertoires in COVID-19. Only in-frame clones appear in the TCRdb table, and some are missing; sequencing was by immunoSEQ multiplex PCR. The sample contains approximately 190,000 clones, 84% of which appear only once. The source material was PBMCs or T cells enriched from blood (not recorded which). The source is a woman under 40 who had been exposed to COVID-19.

The J gene is TRBJ2-3, the V gene TRBV5-1; TRBD2 agrees at 8 bases. The CDR3 spans 16 residues. Germline lookup yields CDR1 SGHRS and CDR2 YFSETQ. With V trimmed by 3 bases and J by 3 bases, 9 bases remained unmatched. The CDR3 nucleotides are TGCGCCAGCAGCTCGGGGGGGGCCGGTTCGACAGATACGCAGTATTTT. This sequence encodes CASSSGGAGSTDTQYF.

V is TRBV11-1 and J is TRBJ2-1, with 8 bases that match TRBD1. After removal of 5 bases from V and 2 bases from J, the junction contained 5 bases not matched to a gene. CDR1 is SGHAT and CDR2 is FQDESV in the germline V gene (reference sequence). There are 15 residues in the CDR3. CDR3 DNA sequence: TGTGCCAGCAGCGGAGACAGGGGTCCCTACAATGAGCAGTTCTTC. Translation gives CASSGDRGPYNEQFF.

J is TRBJ2-3 and V is TRBV20-1; D possibly corresponds to TRBD1 (6 bases). CDR3 size: 10 residues. Trimming cost V 6 bases and J 13 bases, with 14 bases left between them. CDR1 and CDR2 from the germline V gene are DFQATT and SNEGSKA (reference sequence). The CDR3 nucleotides read TGCAGTGCCGCCCAGGGGCACAAGTATTTT. It encodes CSAAQGHKYF.

The table lists this clone with a count of one. The chain joins TRBV3-1 (or the pseudogene TRBV3-2) to TRBJ1-2, with a possible D match to TRBD1 (5 bases). The CDR3 is 13 amino acids. Trimming removed 1 base at V and 7 bases at J, with 10 bases between. Germline CDR1 LGHDT, CDR2 YNNKEL (reference sequence). The CDR3 loop reads CASSQVGRGGYTF. Here the CDR3 DNA reads TGTGCCAGCAGCCAAGTGGGGAGGGGTGGCTACACCTTC.